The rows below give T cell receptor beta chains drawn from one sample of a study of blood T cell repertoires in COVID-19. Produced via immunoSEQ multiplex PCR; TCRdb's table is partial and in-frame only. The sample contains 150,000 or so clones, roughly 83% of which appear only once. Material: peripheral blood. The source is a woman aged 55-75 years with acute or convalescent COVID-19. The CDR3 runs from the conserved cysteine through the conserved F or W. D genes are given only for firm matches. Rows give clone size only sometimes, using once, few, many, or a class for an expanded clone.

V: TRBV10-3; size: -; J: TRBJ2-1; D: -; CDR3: CASVGDFSYNEQFF; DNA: TGTGCCTCCGTCGGGGACTTCAGCTACAATGAGCAGTTCTTC
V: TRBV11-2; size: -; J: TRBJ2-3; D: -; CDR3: CASSRPGADTQYF; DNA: TGTGCCAGCAGCCGACCAGGGGCAGATACGCAGTATTTT
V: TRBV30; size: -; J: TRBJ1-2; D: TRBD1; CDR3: CAWSLGQVYGYTF; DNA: TGTGCCTGGAGTCTGGGACAGGTTTATGGCTACACCTTC
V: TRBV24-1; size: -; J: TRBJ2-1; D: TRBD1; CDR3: CATSDDRGSNEQFF; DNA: TGTGCCACCAGTGATGACAGGGGGAGCAATGAGCAGTTCTTC
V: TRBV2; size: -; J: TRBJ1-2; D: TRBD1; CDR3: CASIRDRVLNYGYTF; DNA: TGTGCCAGCATCCGGGACAGGGTTTTAAACTATGGCTACACCTTC
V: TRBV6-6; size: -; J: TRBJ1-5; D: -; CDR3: CASREDIAGNQPQHF; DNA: TGTGCCAGCAGGGAAGATATCGCGGGCAATCAGCCCCAGCATTTT
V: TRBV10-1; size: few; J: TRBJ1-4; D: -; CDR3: CASSDSGATNEKLFF; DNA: TGCGCCAGCAGCGATTCAGGGGCAACTAATGAAAAACTGTTTTTT
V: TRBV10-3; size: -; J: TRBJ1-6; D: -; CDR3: CAISDAVGGSYNSPLHF; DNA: TGTGCCATCAGTGACGCCGTGGGAGGGTCCTATAATTCACCCCTCCACTTT
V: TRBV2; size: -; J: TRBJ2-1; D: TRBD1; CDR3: CASDGQGDYNEQFF; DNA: TGTGCCAGCGATGGACAGGGAGACTACAATGAGCAGTTCTTC
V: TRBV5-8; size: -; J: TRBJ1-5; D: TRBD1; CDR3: CASSSGTGGTQPQHF; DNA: TGTGCCAGCAGCTCCGGGACAGGGGGCACGCAGCCCCAGCATTTT
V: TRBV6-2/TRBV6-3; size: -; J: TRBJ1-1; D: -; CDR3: CASSYWSSGGLNTEAFF; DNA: TGTGCCAGCAGTTACTGGTCATCTGGGGGCCTGAACACTGAAGCTTTCTTT
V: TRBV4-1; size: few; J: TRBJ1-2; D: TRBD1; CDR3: CASSQPTGQASGYTF; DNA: TGCGCCAGCAGCCAACCGACAGGGCAGGCGAGCGGCTACACCTTC
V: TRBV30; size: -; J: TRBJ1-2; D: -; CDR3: CAWDHGTGYGYTF; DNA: TGTGCCTGGGATCATGGGACTGGGTATGGCTACACCTTC
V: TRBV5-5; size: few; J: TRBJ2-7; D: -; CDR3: CASSVRGGEQYF; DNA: TGTGCCAGCAGCGTTAGGGGAGGCGAGCAGTACTTC
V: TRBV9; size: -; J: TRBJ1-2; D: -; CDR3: CASSVWASNYGYTF; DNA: TGTGCCAGCAGCGTTTGGGCATCTAACTATGGCTACACCTTC
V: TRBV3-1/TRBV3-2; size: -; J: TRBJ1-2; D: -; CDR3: CASSQEGSGRETF; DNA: TGTGCCAGCAGCCAAGAAGGGAGTGGGCGGGAGACCTTC
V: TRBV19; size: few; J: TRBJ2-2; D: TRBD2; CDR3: CASSKGGGNTGELFF; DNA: TGTGCCAGTAGTAAGGGCGGGGGGAACACCGGGGAGCTGTTTTTT
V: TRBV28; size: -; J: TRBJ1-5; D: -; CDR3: CASTTSGQPQHF; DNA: TGTGCCAGCACTACCTCGGGGCAGCCCCAGCATTTT
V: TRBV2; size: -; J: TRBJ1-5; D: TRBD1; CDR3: CASSEQGDQPQHF; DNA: TGTGCCAGCAGCGAACAGGGGGATCAGCCCCAGCATTTT
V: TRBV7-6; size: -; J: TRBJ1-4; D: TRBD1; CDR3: CASSPGQGAGEKLFF; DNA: TGTGCCAGCAGCCCTGGACAGGGGGCAGGTGAAAAACTGTTTTTT
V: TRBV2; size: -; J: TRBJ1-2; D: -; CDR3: CASSELLNYGYTF; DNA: TGTGCCAGCAGTGAACTGTTAAACTATGGCTACACCTTC
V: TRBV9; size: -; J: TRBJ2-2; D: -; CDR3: CASSVSGLFPTGELFF; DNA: TGTGCCAGCAGCGTTTCGGGACTCTTCCCCACCGGGGAGCTGTTTTTT
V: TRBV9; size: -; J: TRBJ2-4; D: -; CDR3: CASSVDNSLRSQYF; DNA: TGTGCCAGCAGCGTAGACAACAGCCTCCGGTCGCAGTACTTC
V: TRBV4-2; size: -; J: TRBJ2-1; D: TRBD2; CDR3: CASSQDPLAGGSSYNEQFF; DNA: TGTGCCAGCAGCCAAGATCCCCTAGCGGGGGGCTCCTCCTACAATGAGCAGTTCTTC
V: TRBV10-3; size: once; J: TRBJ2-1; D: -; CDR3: CAISDSVGSQRYNEQFF; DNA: TGTGCCATCAGTGACTCTGTGGGCTCGCAACGCTACAATGAGCAGTTCTTC
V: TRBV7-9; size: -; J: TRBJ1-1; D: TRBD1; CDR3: CASSAQGVQNTEAFF; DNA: TGTGCCAGCAGCGCACAGGGGGTACAGAACACTGAAGCTTTCTTT
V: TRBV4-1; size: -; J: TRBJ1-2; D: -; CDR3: CASSQGVGAYGYTF; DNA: TGCGCCAGCAGCCAAGGGGTAGGAGCCTATGGCTACACCTTC
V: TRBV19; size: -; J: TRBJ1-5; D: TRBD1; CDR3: CASGKQGLGSNQPQHF; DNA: TGTGCCAGTGGAAAACAGGGGCTGGGGAGCAATCAGCCCCAGCATTTT
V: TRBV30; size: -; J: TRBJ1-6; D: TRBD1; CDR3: CAWTGTGAPPLHF; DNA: TGTGCCTGGACCGGGACAGGGGCTCCACCCCTCCACTTT
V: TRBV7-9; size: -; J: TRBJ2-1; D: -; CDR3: CASSFLTGREQFF; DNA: TGTGCCAGCAGCTTCCTAACAGGCAGAGAGCAGTTCTTC
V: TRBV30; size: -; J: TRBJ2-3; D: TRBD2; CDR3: CAWGLAGGLDTQYF; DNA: TGTGCCTGGGGACTAGCGGGGGGCCTAGATACGCAGTATTTT
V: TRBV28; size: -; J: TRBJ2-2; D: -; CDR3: CATLGGVGELFF; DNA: TGTGCCACTCTAGGGGGAGTCGGGGAGCTGTTTTTT
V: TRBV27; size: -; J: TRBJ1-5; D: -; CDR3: CASSSGLSNQPQHF; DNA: TGTGCCAGCAGTTCAGGGTTGAGCAATCAGCCCCAGCATTTT
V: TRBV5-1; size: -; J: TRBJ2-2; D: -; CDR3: CASSLAERGNPNTGELFF; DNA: TGCGCCAGCAGCTTGGCCGAGAGGGGGAACCCGAACACCGGGGAGCTGTTTTTT
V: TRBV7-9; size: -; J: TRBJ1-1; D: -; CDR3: CASSLAGVMNTEAFF; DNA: TGTGCCAGCAGCTTAGCCGGGGTCATGAACACTGAAGCTTTCTTT
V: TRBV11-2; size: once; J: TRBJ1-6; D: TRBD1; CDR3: CASSLGAGGNSPLHF; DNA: TGTGCCAGCAGCTTAGGGGCAGGGGGAAATTCACCCCTCCACTTT
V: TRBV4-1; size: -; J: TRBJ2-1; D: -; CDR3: CASSQEGPGITIGEQFF; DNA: TGCGCCAGCAGCCAAGAGGGCCCAGGGATTACGATTGGAGAGCAGTTCTTC
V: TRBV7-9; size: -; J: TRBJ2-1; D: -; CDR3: CASSLARLNNEQFF; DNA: TGTGCCAGCAGCTTAGCGAGGTTGAACAATGAGCAGTTCTTC
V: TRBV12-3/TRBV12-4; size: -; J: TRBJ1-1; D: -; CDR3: CASSSGVDTEAFF; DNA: TGTGCCAGCAGCTCCGGGGTTGACACTGAAGCTTTCTTT
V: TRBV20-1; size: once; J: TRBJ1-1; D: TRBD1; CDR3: CSASTGDTEAFF; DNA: TGCAGTGCTAGTACAGGGGACACTGAAGCTTTCTTT
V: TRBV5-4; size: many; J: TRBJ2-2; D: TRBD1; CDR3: CASRTGQFTGELFF; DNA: TGTGCCAGCAGAACGGGACAGTTCACCGGGGAGCTGTTTTTT
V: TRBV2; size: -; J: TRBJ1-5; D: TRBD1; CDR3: CASTPDRGPYQPQHF; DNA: TGTGCCAGCACCCCCGACAGGGGGCCATATCAGCCCCAGCATTTT
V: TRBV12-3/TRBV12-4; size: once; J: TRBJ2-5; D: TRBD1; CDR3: CASSRQGAGAQYF; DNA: TGTGCCAGCAGTCGACAGGGGGCAGGGGCCCAGTACTTC
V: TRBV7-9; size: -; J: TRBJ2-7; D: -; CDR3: CASSLVGESEQYF; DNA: TGTGCCAGCAGCTTAGTTGGGGAGAGCGAGCAGTACTTC
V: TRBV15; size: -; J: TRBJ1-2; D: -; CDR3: CATSRDRAGDGYTF; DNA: TGTGCCACCAGCAGAGATCGGGCGGGGGATGGCTACACCTTC
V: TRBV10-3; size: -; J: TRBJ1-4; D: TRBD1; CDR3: CAISTGTGREKLFF; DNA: TGTGCCATCAGTACCGGGACAGGGAGAGAAAAACTGTTTTTT
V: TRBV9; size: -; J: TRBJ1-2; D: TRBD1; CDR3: CASSSGQGAYGYTF; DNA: TGTGCCAGCAGCTCCGGACAGGGCGCCTATGGCTACACCTTC
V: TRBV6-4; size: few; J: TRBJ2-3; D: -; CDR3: CASSEGNTQYF; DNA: TGTGCCAGCAGTGAGGGCAATACGCAGTATTTT
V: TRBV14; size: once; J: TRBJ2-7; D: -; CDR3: CASSQGRGPYEQYF; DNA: TGTGCCAGCAGCCAGGGGCGGGGGCCCTACGAGCAGTACTTC
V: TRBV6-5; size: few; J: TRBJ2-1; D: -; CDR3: CASSFSGTSYNEQFF; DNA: TGTGCCAGCAGTTTCTCCGGGACATCCTACAATGAGCAGTTCTTC
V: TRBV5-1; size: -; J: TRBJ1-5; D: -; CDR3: CASAMGDNQPQHF; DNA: TGCGCCAGCGCTATGGGAGATAATCAGCCCCAGCATTTT
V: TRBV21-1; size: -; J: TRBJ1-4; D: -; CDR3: CASSHKRESDEKLFF; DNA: TGTGCCAGCAGCCATAAAAGGGAGAGTGATGAAAAACTGTTTTTT
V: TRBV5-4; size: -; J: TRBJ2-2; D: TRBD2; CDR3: CASRRTSASNTGELFF; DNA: TGTGCCAGCAGGCGGACTAGCGCCTCGAACACCGGGGAGCTGTTTTTT
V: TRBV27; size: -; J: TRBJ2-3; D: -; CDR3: CASSLTRTDTQYF; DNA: TGTGCCAGCAGTTTGACGCGGACAGATACGCAGTATTTT
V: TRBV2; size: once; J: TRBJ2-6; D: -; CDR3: CARSLGESGANVLTF; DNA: TGTGCCCGATCCCTCGGGGAATCTGGGGCCAACGTCCTGACTTTC
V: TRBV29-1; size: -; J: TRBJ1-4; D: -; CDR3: CSVAISTEPGEKLFF; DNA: TGCAGCGTTGCAATCTCGACAGAGCCGGGTGAAAAACTGTTTTTT
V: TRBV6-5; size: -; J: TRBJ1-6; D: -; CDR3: CASSYSVDADFGPLHF; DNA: TGTGCCAGCAGTTACTCGGTCGACGCGGATTTTGGACCCCTCCACTTT